These T cell receptor beta chains were read from a single sample in a study of blood T cells in healthy people across ages. TCRdb redid the calling of the 5' RACE reads with MiXCR, one entry per CDR3 protein. The table records about 750,000 distinct CDR3 sequences, about 53% of them present only once. Material for sequencing was blood. Every receptor here comes from a man older than 75 in good health. Each CDR3 is given with its conserved first and last residue. A D gene is named only where the DNA matches it firmly. Size tells how often a clone was seen (once, few, many) or the class of an expanded clone, and some rows leave it out.

TRBJ2-7,-,-,TRBV13,12,TGTGCCAGCACCCCACCCACCTACGAGCAGTACTTC,CASTPPTYEQYF
TRBJ2-3,-,TRBD1,TRBV20-1,13,TGCGGTGCTCCCAGGACAGGGCCCGATACGCAGTATTTT,CGAPRTGPDTQYF
TRBJ1-1,-,-,TRBV5-1,14,TGCGCCAGCACTAGTATTGCGGGGGCTCCTGAAGCTTTCTTT,CASTSIAGAPEAFF
TRBJ1-2,-,-,TRBV6-6,14,TGTGCCAGCAGTAACGAAAATCCCCCATATGGCTACACCTTC,CASSNENPPYGYTF
TRBJ1-2,-,-,TRBV20-1,15,TGCAGTGCTAGAGTGGGGTATGGGGGCCACTATGGCTACACCTTC,CSARVGYGGHYGYTF
TRBJ1-1,-,-,TRBV29-1,11,TGCGGCGCCGCAAAGAACACTGAAGCTTTCTTT,CGAAKNTEAFF
TRBJ2-2,-,-,TRBV5-5,15,TGTGCCAGCAGCCCAGACAGATTGAACACCGGGGAGCTGTTTTTT,CASSPDRLNTGELFF
TRBJ2-3,few,TRBD2,TRBV20-1,16,TGCAGTGCTAGCGGAGGACTAGCGGGAGGGCACAGATACGCGTATTTT,CSASGGLAGGHRYAYF
TRBJ2-5,once,-,TRBV5-1,15,TGCGCCAGCAGCTTGGCCCAGGTGGCCCAAGAGACCCAGTACTTC,CASSLAQVAQETQYF
TRBJ2-6,few,TRBD1,TRBV20-1,18,TGCAGTGCTAGAGATCCGGCAGGGGGCGCCTCTGGGGCCAACGTCCTGACTTTC,CSARDPAGGASGANVLTF
TRBJ2-1,few,TRBD1,TRBV27,14,TGTGCCAGCAGTCCGGGACAGACCTACAATGAGCAGTTCTTC,CASSPGQTYNEQFF
TRBJ2-3,-,TRBD2,TRBV7-2,18,TGTGCCAGCAGCCGCCCTAGCGGGGGATCTACTAGCACAGATACGCAGTATTTT,CASSRPSGGSTSTDTQYF
TRBJ1-2,-,-,TRBV14,14,TGTGCCAGCAGCCAAGACAAGGGCCTCTATGGCTACACCTTC,CASSQDKGLYGYTF
TRBJ2-7,-,TRBD2,TRBV10-3,14,TGTGCCATCAGCCCGTCCGGGGGGTCCTACGAGCAGTACTTC,CAISPSGGSYEQYF
TRBJ1-3,-,TRBD1,TRBV27,14,TGTGCCAGCAGCCGCGACAGGGCTGGAAACACCATATATTTT,CASSRDRAGNTIYF
TRBJ2-6,few,-,TRBV29-1,15,TGCAGCGTTGAAACATCAAACTCTGGGGCCAACGTCCTGACTTTC,CSVETSNSGANVLTF
TRBJ2-3,-,-,TRBV12-3/TRBV12-4,12,TGTGCCAGCAGTGCGGACGTCCGATACGCGTATTTT,CASSADVRYAYF
TRBJ1-2,few,-,TRBV25-1,16,TGTGCCAGCAGTGAATCTGGACGAGGAGCTAACTATGGCTACACCTTC,CASSESGRGANYGYTF
TRBJ2-7,-,-,TRBV7-8,15,TGTGCCAGCAGCTTAGGATTGTCGGATTCCTACGAGCAGTACTTC,CASSLGLSDSYEQYF
TRBJ1-1,-,-,TRBV4-2,13,TGTGCCAGCAGCCGGGACCCTAACACTGAAGCTTTCTTT,CASSRDPNTEAFF
TRBJ2-5,few,-,TRBV12-3/TRBV12-4,13,TGTGCCACCTCGAGGGCCTACCAAGAGACCCAGTACTTC,CATSRAYQETQYF
TRBJ2-5,few,-,TRBV12-3/TRBV12-4,15,TGTGCCAGCAACTATCTTGGCGGGGTAAAGGAGACCCAGTACTTC,CASNYLGGVKETQYF
TRBJ2-7,-,TRBD1,TRBV4-1,15,TGCGCCAGCAGCCACCCCGGGACAGGGCACTACGAGCAGTACTTC,CASSHPGTGHYEQYF
TRBJ2-3,-,TRBD2,TRBV29-1,14,TGCAGCGTCGATAGCGGGGGAGGCGCAGATACGCAGTATTTT,CSVDSGGGADTQYF
TRBJ1-2,-,-,TRBV5-1,15,TGCGCCAGCAGCTTGGTCCAGGGAACGAGCTATGGCTACACCTTC,CASSLVQGTSYGYTF
TRBJ2-3,-,-,TRBV6-6,14,TGTGCCAGCAGTTACTCGTTCCTTACAGATACGCAGTATTTT,CASSYSFLTDTQYF
TRBJ2-7,-,-,TRBV9,14,TGTGCCAGCAGCGTAGGATCCGGACCCTACGAGCAGTACTTC,CASSVGSGPYEQYF
TRBJ2-7,few,TRBD1,TRBV27,14,TGTGCCAGCAGTTTATGGGGACAGGACTACGAGCAGTACTTC,CASSLWGQDYEQYF
TRBJ2-4,-,-,TRBV25-1,11,TGTGCCAGCAGTGAAATCGGGGAGCAGTACTTC,CASSEIGEQYF
TRBJ1-2,few,TRBD1,TRBV24-1,15,TGTGCCACCAGTGACACTCAGACAGGGCGTTATGGCTACACCTTC,CATSDTQTGRYGYTF
TRBJ2-1,few,-,TRBV29-1,13,TGCAGCGTGCAGCAGATCTCCTACAATGAGCAGTTCTTC,CSVQQISYNEQFF
TRBJ2-5,-,-,TRBV6-1,15,TGTGCCAGCAGTGAATGGGCCTCCCACCAAGAGACCCAGTACTTC,CASSEWASHQETQYF
TRBJ2-1,-,-,TRBV24-1,15,TGTGCCACCAGTGTTCACCGGGACAAATACAGTGAGCAGTTCTTC,CATSVHRDKYSEQFF
TRBJ2-1,-,-,TRBV11-1,13,TGTGCCAGCAGCCCCTGGACGTACGATCAGCAGTTCTTC,CASSPWTYDQQFF
TRBJ2-7,-,TRBD2,TRBV9,15,TGTGCCAGCAGTGGACTAGCGGGACCTCCAGGCGAGCAGTACTTC,CASSGLAGPPGEQYF
TRBJ2-1,-,-,TRBV20-1,13,TGCAGTGCTAGAGACTGGCTAGTCAATGAGCAGTTCTTC,CSARDWLVNEQFF
TRBJ2-6,once,TRBD2,TRBV9,18,TGTGCCAGCAGCGTGGGACTAGCGGGAGTAGGCGGGGCCAACGTCCTGACTTTC,CASSVGLAGVGGANVLTF
TRBJ2-5,-,-,TRBV12-3/TRBV12-4,15,TGTGCCAGCAGTTTAACCCGGAGATTCCAAGAGACCCAGTACTTC,CASSLTRRFQETQYF
TRBJ2-1,few,-,TRBV12-3/TRBV12-4,16,TGTGCCAGCAGTCTACGGGTTATCGGGTCCTACAATGAGCAGTTCTTC,CASSLRVIGSYNEQFF
TRBJ2-7,few,TRBD2,TRBV20-1,14,TGCAGTGCTAGAGGTGGACTAGCAAGACACGAGCAGTACTTC,CSARGGLARHEQYF
TRBJ2-1,-,TRBD1,TRBV4-1,14,TGCGCCAGCAGCCCGGGACAGGGCAGCGATGAGCAGTTCTTC,CASSPGQGSDEQFF
TRBJ2-7,few,-,TRBV20-1,14,TGCAGTGCTAGGGAGGGGTGGCCTACCTACGAGCAGTACTTC,CSAREGWPTYEQYF
TRBJ2-7,-,-,TRBV25-1,14,TGTGCCACCCTACCGCGGGGACAAAGGAACGAGCAGTACTTC,CATLPRGQRNEQYF